This T cell receptor (beta chain) derives from a study of identical twins. Germline V CDR1 and CDR2: MDHEN, SYDVKM. The ends lost 2 bases at V and 5 bases at J; junction bases unmatched: 4. The CDR3 is made up of 15 amino acids. TCRdb passed the 5' RACE reads through MiXCR, listing each CDR3 protein once. Of roughly 490,000 distinct CDR3 sequences listed, 13% to 15% were seen once; the top ten hold approximately 1%. The same sample was also studied in work on yellow fever vaccine responses in identical twins. As that study records: Vaccine-induced T cell responses in twins were reportedly observed to appear partly convergent, partly personalized.

This chain joins TRBV28 and TRBJ2-2, with 8 bases fitting TRBD2. This sequence originates from a woman between 18 and 29 years old in good health. The sample was CD4+ T cells sorted from blood. The CDR3 sequence is CASSLELAETGELFF. The DNA for the CDR3 is TGTGCCAGCAGTTTAGAACTAGCGGAGACCGGGGAGCTGTTTTTT.